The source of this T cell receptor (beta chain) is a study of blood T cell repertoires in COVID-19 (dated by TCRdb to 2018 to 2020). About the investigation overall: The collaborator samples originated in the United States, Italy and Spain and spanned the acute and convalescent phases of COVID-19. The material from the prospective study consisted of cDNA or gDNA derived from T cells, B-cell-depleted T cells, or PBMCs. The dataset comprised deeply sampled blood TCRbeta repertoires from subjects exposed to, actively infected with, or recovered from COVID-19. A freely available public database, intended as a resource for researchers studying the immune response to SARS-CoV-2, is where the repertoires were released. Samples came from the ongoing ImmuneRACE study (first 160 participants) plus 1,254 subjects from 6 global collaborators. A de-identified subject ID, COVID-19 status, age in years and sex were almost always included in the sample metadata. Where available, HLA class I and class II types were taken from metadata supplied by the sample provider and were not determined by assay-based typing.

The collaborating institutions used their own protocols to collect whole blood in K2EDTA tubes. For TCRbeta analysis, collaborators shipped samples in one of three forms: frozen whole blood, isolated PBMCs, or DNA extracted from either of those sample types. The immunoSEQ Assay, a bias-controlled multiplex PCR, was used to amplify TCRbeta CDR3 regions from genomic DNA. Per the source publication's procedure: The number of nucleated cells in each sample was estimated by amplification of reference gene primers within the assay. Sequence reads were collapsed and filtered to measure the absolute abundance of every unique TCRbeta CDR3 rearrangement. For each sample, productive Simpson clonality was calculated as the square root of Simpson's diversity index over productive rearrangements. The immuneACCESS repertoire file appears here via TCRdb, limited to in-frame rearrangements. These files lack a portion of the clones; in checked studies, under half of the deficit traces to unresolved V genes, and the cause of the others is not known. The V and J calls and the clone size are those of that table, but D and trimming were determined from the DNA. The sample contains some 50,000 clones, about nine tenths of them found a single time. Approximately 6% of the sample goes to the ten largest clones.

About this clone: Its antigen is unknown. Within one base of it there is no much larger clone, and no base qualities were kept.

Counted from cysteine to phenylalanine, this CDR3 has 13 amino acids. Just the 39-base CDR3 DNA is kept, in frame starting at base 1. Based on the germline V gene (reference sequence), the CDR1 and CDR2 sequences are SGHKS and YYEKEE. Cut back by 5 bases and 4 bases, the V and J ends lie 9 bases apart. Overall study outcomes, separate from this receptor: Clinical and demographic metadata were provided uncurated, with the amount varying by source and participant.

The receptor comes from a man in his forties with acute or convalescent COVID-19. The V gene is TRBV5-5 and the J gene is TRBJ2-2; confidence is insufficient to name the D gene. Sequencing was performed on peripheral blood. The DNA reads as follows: TGTGCCAGCAGGCCACAGCTCACCGGGGAGCTGTTTTTT. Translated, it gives CASRPQLTGELFF.